This TCR beta chain comes out of a study of graft-versus-host responses after intestinal transplantation. Study-wide background: As for transplant type, recipients had multivisceral, liver-intestinal, or isolated intestinal grafts. Tacrolimus plus steroids were given to all recipients for approximately three years, preceded by anti-thymocyte globulin induction. Study-wide findings and caveats: Ileal or blood samples showed some GvH clones first, and such clones were also found in recipient marrow. Individuals who had graft-donor T cell macrochimerism had allografts that showed high graft-versus-host to host-versus-graft clonal ratios.

Germline CDR1 is ENHRY and CDR2 is SYGVKD. The CDR3 is 17 amino acids. Trimming took 0 bases from V and 1 from J, leaving 15 bases between them. Some clones are missing from TCRdb's copy, which holds only in-frame ones; the method was immunoSEQ multiplex PCR. The table lists tens of thousands of clones, over 80% of them singletons, with roughly 6% in the top ten. This clone was picked up one time. Its antigen remains unidentified. The chain combines TRBV10-3 with TRBJ1-1, with D tentatively TRBD1 (6 bases). This receptor was taken from a human donor who received an intestinal transplant. The sequences come from unstimulated CD8+ T cells sorted from spleen or lymph node cells, collected before intestinal transplant. The CDR3 DNA follows: TGTGCCATCAGTGAGTCGCAAACTGACAGGAGGAACACTGAAGCTTTCTTT. This encodes CAISESQTDRRNTEAFF.